This T cell receptor beta chain was documented in a study of post-analysis software for immune sequencing data. Every TCR beta cDNA library bore unique molecular identifiers. From approximately 0.95 to 9.8 million T cells, 400,000 to 550,000 cDNA molecules were obtained. TCRdb reanalysed the PCR reads using MiXCR and keeps one entry per CDR3 protein. The sample includes about 460,000 distinct CDR3 sequences, approximately 45% of them seen just once. The study, taken as a whole, reports: Versus controls, multiple sclerosis patients showed significantly lower diversity (normalized Chao1). Patients used several TRBV segments, including TRBV5-6, TRBV5-1 and TRBV20-1, more often than controls.

Germline V gives CDR1 KGHSH, CDR2 LQKENI. This CDR3 contains 14 residues. Points on this clonotype: Its antigen remains unknown.

V gene TRBV18 combines with J gene TRBJ2-5; 9 positions agree with TRBD1. The DNA end is a closer match to TRBJ2-7, so the J assignment may be wrong. This receptor was taken from a girl aged 10 to 17 with multiple sclerosis. Sequenced sample: blood. The CDR3 sequence: CASSQGDRDHEQYF. The CDR3 region has the DNA TGTGCCAGCTCACAGGGGGACAGGGACCACGAGCAGTACTTC.